Each of the 8 T cell receptor beta chains below was sequenced from the same sample in a study of control samples from healthy donors and cancer patients. The data were produced by immunoSEQ multiplex PCR, yet TCRdb's version contains in-frame clones alone and is incomplete. Of around 93,000 clones in the sample, 92% are singletons; the top ten hold around 2.8%. Sequencing was performed on blood. These receptors were taken from a human donor in good health. The donor label of this sample is uncertain.

The chain recombines TRBV10-3 with TRBJ1-2; the match to TRBD1 covers 12 bases. There are 17 residues in the CDR3. The J segment lost 3 bases and the V segment lost 10 bases, leaving 15 bases of the junction unmatched. Germline V gene data show CDR1 as ENHRY and CDR2 as SYGVKD. The CDR3 region has the DNA TGTGCCACCGCTTCCCCCGGGACAGGGGGCTCGGACTATGGCTACACCTTC. This gives the protein CATASPGTGGSDYGYTF.

J is TRBJ2-7 and V is TRBV3-1 (or the pseudogene TRBV3-2); 10 nucleotides agree with TRBD1. Germline assignment: CDR1 LGHDT and CDR2 YNNKEL (reference sequence). This CDR3 spans 16 amino acids. V trimming: 1 base; J trimming: 3 bases; junction bases outside the gene matches: 6. The DNA of the CDR3 is TGTGCCAGCAGCCAAGGGTGGGGACAGGGGATCTACGAGCAGTACTTC. It translates to CASSQGWGQGIYEQYF.

The chain recombines TRBV6-1 with TRBJ1-6; 8 nucleotides align to TRBD1. Germline V gene data show CDR1 as MNHNS and CDR2 as SASEGT. The CDR3 totals 19 residues. V dropped 0 bases and J dropped 0; count of bases not matched to a gene: 7. Here the CDR3 DNA reads TGTGCCAGCAGTGAAGCGCGCCGGACAGGGAGCTCCTATAATTCACCCCTCCACTTT. Translated: CASSEARRTGSSYNSPLHF.

This chain uses TRBV7-6 with TRBJ1-6; 7 nucleotides align to TRBD1. The V segment lost 5 bases and the J segment 13 bases; nucleotides outside the gene matches: 8. The CDR3 length is 13 residues. The V gene's germline CDR1 is SGHVS and CDR2 FNYEAQ. DNA of the CDR3: TGTGCCAGCAGCCCAGGACAGGCGCAGCCCCTCCACTTT. Its translation is CASSPGQAQPLHF.

V gene TRBV5-6 combines with J gene TRBJ2-1, with D uncertain. Germline loops: CDR1 SGHDT, CDR2 YYEEEE. There are 12 residues in the CDR3. With 3 bases removed from V and 4 bases from J, the gap between germline ends came to 5 bases. The CDR3 region has the DNA TGTGCCAGCAGCTACAGATACAATGAGCAGTTCTTC. Encoded protein: CASSYRYNEQFF.

This clone was observed once. This chain joins TRBV25-1 and TRBJ2-1; D is possibly TRBD2 (7 bases). There are 17 residues in the CDR3. From germline, CDR1 is MGHDK and CDR2 SYGVNS. V was shortened by 1 base and J by 7 bases, with 20 bases between the two germline ends. This chain's CDR3 is CASSEFLRSRGQNEQFF. CDR3 DNA: TGTGCCAGCAGTGAATTTCTGAGGTCGCGGGGGCAAAATGAGCAGTTCTTC.

The chain is built from TRBV5-4 and TRBJ1-2, with D possibly being TRBD1 (5 bases). The ends were cut back, 6 bases at V and 5 bases at J, with 29 bases in the middle. The CDR3 covers 18 residues. Germline V gives CDR1 SGHNT, CDR2 YYREEE (reference sequence). In DNA, the CDR3 is TGTGCCAGCACCCACAAACTCTCAGGGCTGCGGAGCGGTTATGGCTACACCTTC. It codes for CASTHKLSGLRSGYGYTF.

In this sample, this clone turned up once. The DNA of the CDR3 is TGTGCCAGCAGTGACCCAAACTACAGGGAGGGGCCGCAATTAGGCTACACCTTC. It codes for CASSDPNYREGPQLGYTF. The rearrangement joins TRBV6-4 to TRBJ1-2, with D possibly TRBD1 on 6 matching bases. The CDR3 loop spans 18 amino acids. Germline assignment: CDR1 MRHNA and CDR2 SNTAGT. V lost 2 bases, J lost 8 bases, and 27 bases lay in between.